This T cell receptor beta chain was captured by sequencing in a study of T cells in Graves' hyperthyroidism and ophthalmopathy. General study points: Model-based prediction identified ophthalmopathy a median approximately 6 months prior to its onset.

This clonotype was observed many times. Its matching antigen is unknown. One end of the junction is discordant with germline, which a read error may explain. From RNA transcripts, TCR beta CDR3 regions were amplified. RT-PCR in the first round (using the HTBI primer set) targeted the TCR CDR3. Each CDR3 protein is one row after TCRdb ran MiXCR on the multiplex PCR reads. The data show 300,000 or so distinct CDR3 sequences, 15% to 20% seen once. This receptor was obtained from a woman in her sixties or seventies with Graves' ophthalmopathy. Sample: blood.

As DNA, the CDR3 is TGTGCCAACAGTGACGGACAGGGGTACACTGAAGCTTTCTTT. Translating it yields CANSDGQGYTEAFF. The rearrangement joins TRBV6-1 to TRBJ1-1; 9 bases fit TRBD1. CDR1 MNHNS and CDR2 SASEGT come from the germline V gene. This CDR3 is 14 amino acids long.